This T cell receptor beta chain was captured in a study of T cells in Graves' hyperthyroidism and ophthalmopathy. Using RNA transcripts as the source, TCR beta CDR3 regions were amplified. The HTBI primer set drove a first-round RT-PCR of the TCR CDR3. TCRdb used MiXCR to reprocess the multiplex PCR reads, holding one entry per CDR3 protein. The sample has around 420,000 distinct CDR3 sequences, around 14% seen once. Those patients with uncontrolled infection, other autoimmune disease, pregnancy or lactation were excluded. At least ten counts were recorded for this clonotype. CDR1 and CDR2 from the germline V gene are SGHTA and FQGTGA. The CDR3 spans 13 residues. V lost 3 bases and J lost 7, with 10 bases in between.

The chain recombines TRBV7-3 with TRBJ2-1; a weak D match, TRBD2 (5 bases). The clonotype originates from a woman aged 18-29 years with Graves' hyperthyroidism. Sequenced material: blood. CDR3 region: CASSFGSGNEQFF. CDR3 coding DNA: TGTGCCAGCAGCTTCGGGTCGGGAAATGAGCAGTTCTTC.